This T cell receptor (beta chain) was identified in a study of T cells in Graves' hyperthyroidism and ophthalmopathy. Study-wide results and limits: Blood also showed most of the thyroid clonotypes that were expanded above 0.001. In validation, the model predicted ophthalmopathy. These predictions came a median approximately 6.5 months before onset.

The TCR beta CDR3 regions underwent amplification using RNA transcripts as the source. The HTBI primer set served for first-round RT-PCR of the TCR CDR3. TCRdb processed the multiplex PCR reads anew with MiXCR; each CDR3 protein has one entry. The top ten hold around 28% of the sample, which has fewer than 250,000 distinct CDR3 sequences, about a sixth seen once. CDR1 is MDHEN and CDR2 is SYDVKM in the germline V gene. Trimming removed 0 bases from V and 3 bases from J, with 15 bases in between. This CDR3 region has 16 residues. This clonotype was recorded many times. Its specificity is not known. Ophthalmopathy patients all had a Clinical Activity Score of at least 3, a NOSPECS grade of at least 4 and disease under 3 months old. Diagnoses rested on clinical symptoms, serum thyroxine and TRAb, thyroid ultrasound and orbital computed tomography.

The V and J genes are TRBV28 and TRBJ2-7; tentatively, D is TRBD1 or TRBD2 (6 bases each). Sequenced input: blood. This clonotype was obtained from a woman under 30 with Graves' ophthalmopathy. DNA for the CDR3: TGTGCCAGCAGTTTATGGGGGGGCGATAAGTTCTACGAGCAGTACTTC. This encodes CASSLWGGDKFYEQYF.